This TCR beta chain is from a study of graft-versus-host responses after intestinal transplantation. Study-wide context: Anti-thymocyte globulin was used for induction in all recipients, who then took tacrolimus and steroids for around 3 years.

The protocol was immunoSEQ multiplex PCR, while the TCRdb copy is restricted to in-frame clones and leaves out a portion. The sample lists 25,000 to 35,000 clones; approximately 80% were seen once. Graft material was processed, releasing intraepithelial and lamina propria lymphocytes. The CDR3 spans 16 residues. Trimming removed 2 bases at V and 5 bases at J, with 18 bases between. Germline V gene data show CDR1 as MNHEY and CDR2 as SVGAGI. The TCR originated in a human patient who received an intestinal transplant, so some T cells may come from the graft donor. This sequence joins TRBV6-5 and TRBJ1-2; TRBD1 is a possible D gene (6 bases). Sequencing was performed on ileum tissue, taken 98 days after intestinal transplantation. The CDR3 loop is CASSYGVGAAQYGYTF. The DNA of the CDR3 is TGTGCCAGCAGTTACGGTGTGGGGGCTGCCCAGTATGGCTACACCTTC.